Below, one TCR beta chain is given with its context. The antigen is not known. This sample is drawn from a study of cytomegalovirus exposure and HLA in healthy donors. Study results and caveats: Cytomegalovirus association was listed for around 180 TCR beta chains.

Germline V gene sequence: CDR1 SGHNT, CDR2 YYREEE (reference sequence). The V and J ends lost 6 bases and 3 bases, in that order; junction bases with no gene match: 10. The CDR3 is 15 amino acids. The PCR contained 60 Vbeta and 13 Jbeta primers. The assay was immunoSEQ multiplex PCR, and TCRdb's table has in-frame clones only and misses some. The data contain roughly 65,000 clones, 80% of them singletons. Sequencing was performed on PBMCs. The TCR sequence derives from a woman in her twenties or thirties in good health and CMV-seronegative. The chain links TRBV5-4 to TRBJ2-3; 7 bases map to TRBD1. The CDR3 loop reads CASNIPGTATDTQYF. Written as DNA, the CDR3 is TGTGCCAGCAACATCCCGGGGACAGCAACAGATACGCAGTATTTT.